The 14 T cell receptor beta chains below were found in one sample sequenced in a study of blood T cell repertoires in COVID-19. The table came from immunoSEQ multiplex PCR; TCRdb's copy has only in-frame clones and leaves some out. The sample contains roughly 150,000 clones, approximately 85% of which appear only once. The sequenced sample consisted of peripheral blood. Source of these receptors: a man aged 80 or over with COVID-19, enrolled during active disease.

The V and J genes are TRBV4-1 and TRBJ1-6; 7 bases agree with TRBD1. With 1 base clipped from V and 0 bases from J, the junction kept 6 bases outside the gene matches. There are 18 residues in the CDR3. Germline CDR1 and CDR2: MGHRA and YSYEKL. The chain's CDR3 is CASSQVPPGGSYNSPLHF. For the CDR3, the DNA is TGCGCCAGCAGCCAAGTCCCTCCAGGGGGCTCCTATAATTCACCCCTCCACTTT.

V gene TRBV2 combines with J gene TRBJ1-6; D uncertain. CDR1 is SNHLY and CDR2 is FYNNEI in the germline V gene. The CDR3 covers 15 residues. V lost 0 bases and J 9 bases, leaving 12 bases between the germline ends. The CDR3 spells CASSEARGSGSPLHF. The CDR3 nucleotides read TGTGCCAGCAGTGAAGCGCGAGGGTCGGGTTCACCCCTCCACTTT.

This chain uses TRBV6-6 with TRBJ2-3; D might be TRBD1 (6 bases). In germline, CDR1 is MNHNY, CDR2 SVGAGI (reference sequence). Trimming shortened V by 7 bases and J by 2 bases, and 16 bases separated the two germline ends. The CDR3 runs 15 residues. CDR3 region: CASKVTGQYTDTQYF. CDR3 nucleotides: TGTGCCAGCAAAGTCACAGGACAGTACACAGATACGCAGTATTTT.

The chain recombines TRBV12-5 with TRBJ2-6; D perhaps matches TRBD2 (5 bases). From germline, CDR1 is LGHNT and CDR2 FRNRAP. The CDR3 loop spans 14 amino acids. The germline V and J ends were trimmed by 6 bases and 2 bases, with 8 bases remaining between them. The CDR3 sequence is CASGVGAGANVLTF. In nucleotides, the CDR3 is TGTGCTAGTGGAGTGGGAGCTGGGGCCAACGTCCTGACTTTC.

V usage is TRBV27 and J usage is TRBJ2-7, with D perhaps TRBD1 (5 bases). V lost 4 bases to trimming and J lost 5 bases, with 15 bases between them. CDR1 is MNHEY, CDR2 SMNVEV, per germline (reference sequence). The CDR3 runs 14 residues. For the CDR3, the DNA is TGTGCCAGCAGTTACCGCAGACAGTTCCACGAGCAGTACTTC. This sequence encodes CASSYRRQFHEQYF.

The V call is TRBV2, the J call TRBJ2-7; 9 nucleotides agree with TRBD1. Germline lookup yields CDR1 SNHLY and CDR2 FYNNEI. Trimming removed 4 bases from V and 4 bases from J; junction bases left unmatched: 8. There are 15 residues in the CDR3. Here the CDR3 DNA reads TGTGCCAGCAGTGGTCCCGGGACAGGGACTTACGAGCAGTACTTC. Its translation: CASSGPGTGTYEQYF.

This clone appeared a single time. The chain combines TRBV2 with TRBJ1-4, with a possible D match to TRBD1 (6 bases). The length of the CDR3 is 14 residues. The germline gives CDR1 SNHLY, CDR2 FYNNEI. Trimming pared 5 bases from V and 7 bases from J, leaving 14 bases between. The chain's CDR3 is CASSSTGFLEKLFF. In DNA, the CDR3 is TGTGCCAGCAGTTCCACAGGGTTCCTTGAAAAACTGTTTTTT. Combining the CDR3 with reference TRBV2 and TRBJ1-4 gives the whole variable domain EPEVTQTPSHQVTQMGQEVILRCVPISNHLYFYWYRQILGQKVEFLVSFYNNEISEKSEIFDDQFSVERPDGSNFTLKIRSTKLEDSAMYFCASSSTGFLEKLFFGSGTQLSVL.

This chain connects TRBV5-1 to TRBJ2-7; 9 bases match TRBD2. The trim removed 0 bases at V and 5 bases at J, leaving 6 bases unmatched. Germline CDR1 and CDR2: SGHRS and YFSETQ. The CDR3 runs 15 residues. The DNA of the CDR3 is TGCGCCAGCAGCTTGGTGGCTAGCGGGGTCGACGAGCAGTACTTC. Translated, it gives CASSLVASGVDEQYF.

The gene calls are TRBV6-5 and TRBJ1-1, with 10 bases lining up with TRBD1. Germline V lookup: CDR1 MNHEY, CDR2 SVGAGI. With 6 bases clipped from V and 3 bases from J, the junction kept 4 bases outside the gene matches. CDR3 length equals 14 residues. The chain's CDR3 is CASRRQGADTEAFF. The CDR3 coding sequence is TGTGCCAGCAGGCGACAGGGGGCCGACACTGAAGCTTTCTTT.

The rearrangement joins TRBV6-5 to TRBJ1-2; D may be TRBD1 (6 bases). There are 13 residues in the CDR3. The V end was cut by 6 bases, the J end by 2 bases, with 10 bases between. CDR1 is MNHEY, CDR2 SVGAGI, per germline. CDR3 sequence reads: CASRRQGNYGYTF. The CDR3, as DNA: TGTGCCAGCAGGAGGCAGGGGAACTATGGCTACACCTTC.

There are a few counts of this clone. The genes are TRBV4-1 and TRBJ1-5; D is possibly TRBD1 (5 bases). Per germline, CDR1 MGHRA and CDR2 YSYEKL. V was pared by 1 base and J by 5 bases, with 21 bases between. The CDR3 has 18 amino acids. CDR3 loop: CASSQVWQGVGSDQPQHF. CDR3 DNA sequence: TGCGCCAGCAGCCAAGTCTGGCAGGGTGTAGGCTCGGATCAGCCCCAGCATTTT.

This clone was observed a few times. V and J are TRBV4-1 and TRBJ2-4; the match to TRBD1 covers 7 bases. Trimming at V came to 4 bases and at J to 7 bases, leaving 7 bases not matched to a gene. The CDR3 is 14 amino acids. Looked up from germline, CDR1 is MGHRA and CDR2 is YSYEKL. The DNA of the CDR3 is TGCGCCAGCAGCCGATACCACAGGGGCAACATTCAGTACTTC. It is translated as CASSRYHRGNIQYF.

The chain is built from TRBV5-1 and TRBJ1-2; 10 nucleotides agree with TRBD1. Germline loops: CDR1 SGHRS, CDR2 YFSETQ. J gave up 2 bases and V 2 bases, and 9 bases lay outside the gene matches. The length of the CDR3 is 17 residues. CDR3 in DNA: TGCGCCAGCAGCTTAGGCGGGACAGGGGCGTCCAACTATGGCTACACCTTC. Protein product: CASSLGGTGASNYGYTF.

The chain recombines TRBV19 with TRBJ1-2, with D possibly being TRBD1 (6 bases). Germline assignment: CDR1 LNHDA and CDR2 SQIVND (reference sequence). V was clipped by 11 bases and J by 6 bases, with 19 bases between them. The CDR3 contains 13 residues. This chain's CDR3 is CAAKPPGGHGYTF. The CDR3 bases are TGTGCCGCAAAACCTCCGGGGGGCCATGGCTACACCTTC.